The 10 T cell receptor beta chains below come from one sample, sequenced in a study of identifying expanded T cells in peripheral blood. Sequencing was performed with immunoSEQ multiplex PCR; in TCRdb, only in-frame clones are kept and a portion is missing. The data contain around 120,000 clones, roughly 80% of them singletons. The sample was blood. These receptors all stem from a person aged 18 to 75 in good health.

The rearrangement joins TRBV13 to TRBJ1-2; 9 bases are shared with TRBD1. The CDR3 totals 17 residues. V was clipped by 0 bases and J by 6 bases; unmatched bases: 11. Germline V gene lookup returns CDR1 PRHDT and CDR2 FYEKMQ (reference sequence). CDR3 sequence: CASSLGFGQGRNHGYTF. CDR3 bases: TGTGCCAGCAGCTTAGGATTTGGACAGGGGAGAAACCATGGCTACACCTTC. Filled out from reference TRBV13 and TRBJ1-2, the complete variable domain reads AAGVIQSPRHLIKEKRETATLKCYPIPRHDTVYWYQQGPGQDPQFLISFYEKMQSDKGSIPDRFSAQQFSDYHSELNMSSLELGDSALYFCASSLGFGQGRNHGYTFGSGTRLTVV.

V gene TRBV4-1 combines with J gene TRBJ1-2; no definite D call. V was clipped by 0 bases and J by 4 bases, with 24 bases between them. The CDR3 runs 19 residues. Germline-derived CDR1 and CDR2 are MGHRA and YSYEKL. DNA for the CDR3: TGCGCCAGCAGCCAAGATACCGTAGGACGGTTAGGGCTGGCCTATGGCTACACCTTC. This codes for CASSQDTVGRLGLAYGYTF.

The chain's CDR3 is CASSLSALTDTQYF. Here the CDR3 DNA reads TGTGCCAGCAGTCTTAGCGCCCTCACAGATACGCAGTATTTT. This chain connects TRBV6-4 to TRBJ2-3; a possible D gene is TRBD2 (5 bases). Trimming removed 5 bases from V and 2 bases from J, with 11 bases in between. This CDR3 has 14 amino acids. Germline lookup yields CDR1 MRHNA and CDR2 SNTAGT.

The chain joins TRBV4-3 to TRBJ2-7; no definite D call. The CDR3 is 15 amino acids. Germline V gene sequence: CDR1 LGHNA, CDR2 YSLEER. V gave up 1 base and J gave up 2 bases, with 12 bases separating them. CDR3 protein: CASSQVAGYTYEQYF. The CDR3 nucleotides are TGCGCCAGCAGCCAAGTAGCTGGTTACACCTACGAGCAGTACTTC.

This clone was picked up one time. The chain recombines TRBV7-8 with TRBJ1-1; D is uncertain. The germline gives CDR1 SGHVS, CDR2 FQNEAQ. Trimming left V 6 bases short and J 0 bases short, with 23 bases between. The CDR3 has 18 amino acids. CDR3 sequence: CASSAYTGALQVNTEAFF. In DNA, the CDR3 is TGTGCCAGCAGTGCTTATACGGGAGCCCTCCAGGTGAACACTGAAGCTTTCTTT.

The gene calls are TRBV5-1 and TRBJ1-2; TRBD1 matches at 7 bases. Germline values: CDR1 SGHRS, CDR2 YFSETQ. CDR3 length: 15 amino acids. V dropped 3 bases and J dropped 1; count of bases not matched to a gene: 6. The CDR3 loop is CASSYSGGGNYGYTF. The DNA for the CDR3 is TGCGCCAGCAGCTACTCAGGGGGTGGTAACTATGGCTACACCTTC.

The chain uses TRBV2 and TRBJ2-7; D is tentatively TRBD1 or TRBD2 (5 bases each). V lost 8 bases, J lost 3 bases, and 17 bases lay in between. Looked up from germline, CDR1 is SNHLY and CDR2 is FYNNEI. This CDR3 contains 14 residues. CDR3 in amino acids: CASDKDSDIYEQYF. CDR3 DNA: TGTGCCAGCGACAAGGACTCGGACATCTACGAGCAGTACTTC.

This sequence joins TRBV5-1 and TRBJ2-3, with D perhaps matching TRBD2 (7 bases). Trimming took off 0 bases at V and 4 bases at J, with 21 bases between the two ends. This CDR3 has 18 amino acids. Germline CDR1 reads SGHRS; CDR2 reads YFSETQ. DNA for the CDR3: TGCGCCAGCAGCTTGGAACCCTCTCGGGGGGCGTGGGCAGATACGCAGTATTTT. Its protein product is CASSLEPSRGAWADTQYF.

This clone was counted once. V and J are TRBV7-2 and TRBJ1-2; the D is unclear. Trimming cost V 4 bases and J 2 bases, with 20 bases left between them. The CDR3 loop spans 17 amino acids. Germline V gives CDR1 SGHTA, CDR2 FQGNSA. The CDR3 sequence is CASSSEAVQAPNYGYTF. CDR3 sequence (DNA): TGTGCCAGCAGCTCCGAGGCGGTGCAGGCCCCCAACTATGGCTACACCTTC.

CDR3 protein: CASSFGGFYEQYF. In nucleotides, the CDR3 is TGTGCCAGCAGCTTTGGGGGTTTCTACGAGCAGTACTTC. The genes are TRBV7-9 and TRBJ2-7, with D perhaps given as TRBD1 or TRBD2 (5 bases each). The V end was cut by 3 bases, the J end by 3 bases, with 9 bases between. The CDR3 covers 13 residues. The V gene's germline CDR1 is SEHNR and CDR2 FQNEAQ (reference sequence).